The TCR beta chain under discussion was sequenced for a study of spatial heterogeneity in lung cancer. Germline V gene data show CDR1 as PRHDT and CDR2 as FYEKMQ (reference sequence). This CDR3 has 17 amino acids. V dropped 4 bases and J dropped 4; count of bases not matched to a gene: 11. Noted time point: sample taken at primary tumor resection. Sequencing covered unsorted whole RNA taken from tumor, nontumor lung or frozen PBMC. TCRdb ran MiXCR on the 5' RACE reads and lists one entry per CDR3 protein. The sample yields tens of thousands of distinct CDR3 sequences, around 12% seen once. The rearrangement joins TRBV13 to TRBJ2-1; TRBD1 matches at 9 bases. The receptor was derived from a male donor with early-stage non-small cell lung cancer. This specimen was PBMCs, taken at surgery. The CDR3 region is CASSSILPGQGYNEQFF. Here the CDR3 DNA reads TGTGCCAGCAGCTCCATCTTACCGGGACAGGGTTACAATGAGCAGTTCTTC.